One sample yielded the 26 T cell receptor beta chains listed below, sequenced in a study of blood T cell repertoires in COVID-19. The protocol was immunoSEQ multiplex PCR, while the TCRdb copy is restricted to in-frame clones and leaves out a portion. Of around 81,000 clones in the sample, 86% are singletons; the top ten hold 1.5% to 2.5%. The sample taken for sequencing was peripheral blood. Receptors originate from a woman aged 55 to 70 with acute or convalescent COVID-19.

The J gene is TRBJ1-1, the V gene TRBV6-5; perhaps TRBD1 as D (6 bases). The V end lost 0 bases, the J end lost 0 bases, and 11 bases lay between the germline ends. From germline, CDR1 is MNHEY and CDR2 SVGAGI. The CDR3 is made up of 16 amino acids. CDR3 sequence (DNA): TGTGCCAGCAGTTACTCCTGGACAGCGATGAACACTGAAGCTTTCTTT. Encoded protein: CASSYSWTAMNTEAFF.

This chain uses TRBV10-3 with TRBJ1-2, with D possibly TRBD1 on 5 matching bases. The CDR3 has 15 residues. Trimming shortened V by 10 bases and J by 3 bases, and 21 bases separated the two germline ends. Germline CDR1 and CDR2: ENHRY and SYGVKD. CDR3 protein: CATRDSILADYGYTF. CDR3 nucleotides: TGTGCCACCCGGGACTCCATTTTAGCGGACTATGGCTACACCTTC.

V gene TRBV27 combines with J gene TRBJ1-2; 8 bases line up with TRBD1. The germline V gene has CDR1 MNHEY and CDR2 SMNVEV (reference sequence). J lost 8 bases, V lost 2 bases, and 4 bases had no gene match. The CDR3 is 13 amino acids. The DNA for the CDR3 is TGTGCCAGCAGTTTACAGGGGGCCGGGGGCTACACCTTC. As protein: CASSLQGAGGYTF.

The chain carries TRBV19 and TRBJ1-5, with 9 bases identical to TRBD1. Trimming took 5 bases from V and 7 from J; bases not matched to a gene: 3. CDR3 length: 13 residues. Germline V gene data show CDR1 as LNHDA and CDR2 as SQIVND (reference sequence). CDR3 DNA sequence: TGTGCCAGTAGTGGGACAGGGTACCAGCCCCAGCATTTT. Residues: CASSGTGYQPQHF.

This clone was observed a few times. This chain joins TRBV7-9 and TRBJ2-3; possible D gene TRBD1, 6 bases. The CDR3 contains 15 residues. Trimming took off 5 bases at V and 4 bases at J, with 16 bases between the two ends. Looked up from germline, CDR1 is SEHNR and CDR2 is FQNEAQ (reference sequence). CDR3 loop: CASSLNTGIADTQYF. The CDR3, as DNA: TGTGCCAGCAGCCTAAACACAGGGATCGCAGATACGCAGTATTTT.

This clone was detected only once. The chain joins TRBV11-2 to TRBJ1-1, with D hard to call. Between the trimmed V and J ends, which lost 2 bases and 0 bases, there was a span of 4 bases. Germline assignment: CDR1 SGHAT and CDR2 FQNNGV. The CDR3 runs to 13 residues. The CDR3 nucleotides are TGTGCCAGCAGCTTACCGGTGAACACTGAAGCTTTCTTT. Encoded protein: CASSLPVNTEAFF.

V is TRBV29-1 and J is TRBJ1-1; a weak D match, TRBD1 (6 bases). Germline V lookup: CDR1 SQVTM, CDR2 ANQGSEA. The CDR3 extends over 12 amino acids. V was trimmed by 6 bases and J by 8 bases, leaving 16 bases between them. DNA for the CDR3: TGCAGCGTCGCGCTTGGACAGAAGGAAGCTTTCTTT. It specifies CSVALGQKEAFF.

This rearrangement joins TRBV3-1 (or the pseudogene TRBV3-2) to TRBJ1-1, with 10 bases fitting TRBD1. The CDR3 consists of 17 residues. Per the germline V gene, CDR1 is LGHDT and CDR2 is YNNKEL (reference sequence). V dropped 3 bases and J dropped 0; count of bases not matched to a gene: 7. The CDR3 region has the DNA TGTGCCAGCAGCCACACAGACAGGGGGCCGGTGAACACTGAAGCTTTCTTT. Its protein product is CASSHTDRGPVNTEAFF.

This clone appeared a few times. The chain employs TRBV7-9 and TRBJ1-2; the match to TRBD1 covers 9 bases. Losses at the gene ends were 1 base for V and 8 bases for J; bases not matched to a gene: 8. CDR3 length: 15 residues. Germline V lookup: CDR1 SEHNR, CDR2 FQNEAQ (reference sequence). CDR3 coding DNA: TGTGCCAGCAGCTTAGATGGGGACAGGGTGTTGGGCTACACCTTC. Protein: CASSLDGDRVLGYTF.

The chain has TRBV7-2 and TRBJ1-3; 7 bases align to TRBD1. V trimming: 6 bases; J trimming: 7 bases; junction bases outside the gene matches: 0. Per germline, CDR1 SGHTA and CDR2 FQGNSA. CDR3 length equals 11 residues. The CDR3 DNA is TGTGCCAGCAGGACAGGGAACACCATATATTTT. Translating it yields CASRTGNTIYF.

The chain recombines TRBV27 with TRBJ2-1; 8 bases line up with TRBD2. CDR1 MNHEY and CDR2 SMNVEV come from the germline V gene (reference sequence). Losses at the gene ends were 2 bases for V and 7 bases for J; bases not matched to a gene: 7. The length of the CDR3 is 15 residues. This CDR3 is CASSLMSGSPNEQFF. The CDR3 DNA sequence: TGTGCCAGCAGTTTAATGAGCGGGAGTCCAAATGAGCAGTTCTTC.

The CDR3 region has the DNA TGTGCCAGCAGTTTTAACAGGGGGCGGTCCGGGGAGCTGTTTTTT. Its translation: CASSFNRGRSGELFF. The chain has TRBV28 and TRBJ2-2, with TRBD1 identical over 9 bases. Per the germline V gene, CDR1 is MDHEN and CDR2 is SYDVKM. V lost 3 bases, J lost 6 bases, and 5 bases stayed unmatched. The CDR3 length is 15 residues.

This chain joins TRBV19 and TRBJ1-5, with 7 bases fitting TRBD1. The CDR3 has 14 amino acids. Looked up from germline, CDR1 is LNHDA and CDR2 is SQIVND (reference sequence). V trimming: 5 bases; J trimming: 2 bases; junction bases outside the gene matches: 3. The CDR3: CASSPTGGNQPQHF. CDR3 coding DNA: TGTGCCAGTAGTCCAACAGGGGGCAATCAGCCCCAGCATTTT. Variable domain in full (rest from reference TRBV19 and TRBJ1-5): DGGITQSPKYLFRKEGQNVTLSCEQNLNHDAMYWYRQDPGQGLRLIYYSQIVNDFQKGDIAEGYSVSREKKESFPLTVTSAQKNPTAFYLCASSPTGGNQPQHFGDGTRLSIL.

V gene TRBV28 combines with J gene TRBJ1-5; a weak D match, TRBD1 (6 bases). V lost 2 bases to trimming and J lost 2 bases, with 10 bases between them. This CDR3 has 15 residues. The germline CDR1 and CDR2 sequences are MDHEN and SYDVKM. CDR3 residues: CASSLVGAGNQPQHF. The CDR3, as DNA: TGTGCCAGCAGTTTAGTGGGGGCCGGCAATCAGCCCCAGCATTTT.

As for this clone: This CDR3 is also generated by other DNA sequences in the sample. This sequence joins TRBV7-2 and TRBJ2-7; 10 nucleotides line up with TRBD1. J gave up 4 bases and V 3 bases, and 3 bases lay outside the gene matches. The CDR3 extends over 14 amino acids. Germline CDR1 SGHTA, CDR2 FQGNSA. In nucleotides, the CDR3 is TGTGCCAGCAGCTTCGGGACAGGGGTTTACGAGCAGTACTTC. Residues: CASSFGTGVYEQYF.

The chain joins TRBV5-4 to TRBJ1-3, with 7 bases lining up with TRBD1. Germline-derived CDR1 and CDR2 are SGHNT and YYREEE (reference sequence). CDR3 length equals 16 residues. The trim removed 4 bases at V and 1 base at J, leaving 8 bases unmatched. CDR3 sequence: CASSREGTASGNTIYF. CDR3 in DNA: TGTGCCAGCAGCCGCGAAGGGACAGCATCTGGAAACACCATATATTTT.

In DNA form, the CDR3 reads TGTGCCAGCAGTGAACGGGGACTAGCGGGGGTCAATGAGCAGTTCTTC. Translation gives CASSERGLAGVNEQFF. The chain carries TRBV2 and TRBJ2-1; 14 bases fit TRBD2. With V trimmed by 2 bases and J by 6 bases, 3 bases remained unmatched. The length of the CDR3 is 16 residues. Germline V gene lookup returns CDR1 SNHLY and CDR2 FYNNEI.

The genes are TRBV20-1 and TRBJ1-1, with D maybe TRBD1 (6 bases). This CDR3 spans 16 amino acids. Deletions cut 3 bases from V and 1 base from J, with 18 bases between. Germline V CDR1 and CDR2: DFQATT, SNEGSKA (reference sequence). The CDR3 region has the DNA TGCAGTGCTAGTTTTCAAGGGGGTCGGGCGAACACTGAAGCTTTCTTT. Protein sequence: CSASFQGGRANTEAFF.

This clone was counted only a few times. This CDR3 reads CASSPSSGRPTGELFF. The CDR3 DNA sequence: TGTGCCAGCAGCCCCTCTAGCGGGAGGCCCACCGGGGAGCTGTTTTTT. V is TRBV11-1 and J is TRBJ2-2; 11 bases agree with TRBD2. The CDR3 length is 16 residues. Germline CDR1 and CDR2: SGHAT and FQDESV (reference sequence). The J segment lost 4 bases and the V segment lost 5 bases, leaving 6 bases of the junction unmatched.

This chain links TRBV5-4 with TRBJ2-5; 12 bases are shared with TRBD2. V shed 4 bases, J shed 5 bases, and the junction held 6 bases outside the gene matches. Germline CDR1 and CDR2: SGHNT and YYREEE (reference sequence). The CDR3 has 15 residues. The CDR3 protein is CASSTRTSGIETQYF. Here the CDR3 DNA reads TGTGCCAGCAGCACCCGGACTAGCGGGATTGAGACCCAGTACTTC.

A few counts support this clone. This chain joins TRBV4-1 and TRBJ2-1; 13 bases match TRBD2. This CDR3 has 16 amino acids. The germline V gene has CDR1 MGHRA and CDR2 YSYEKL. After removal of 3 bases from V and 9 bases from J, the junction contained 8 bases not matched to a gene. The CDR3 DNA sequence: TGCGCCAGCAGCCAGTTTGGACTAGCGGGAGACGTTGAGCAGTTCTTC. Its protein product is CASSQFGLAGDVEQFF.

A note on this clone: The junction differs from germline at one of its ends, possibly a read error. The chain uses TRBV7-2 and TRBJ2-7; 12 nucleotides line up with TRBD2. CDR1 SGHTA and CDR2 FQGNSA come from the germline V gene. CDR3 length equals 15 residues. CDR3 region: CASSLSSLAGGLPDF. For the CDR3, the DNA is TGTGCCAGCAGCTTATCTTCACTAGCGGGGGGCCTCCCCGACTTC. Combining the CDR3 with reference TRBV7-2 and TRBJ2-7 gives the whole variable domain GAGVSQSPSNKVTEKGKDVELRCDPISGHTALYWYRQSLGQGLEFLIYFQGNSAPDKSGLPSDRFSAERTGGSVSTLTIQRTQQEDSAVYLCASSLSSLAGGLPDFGPGTRLTVT.

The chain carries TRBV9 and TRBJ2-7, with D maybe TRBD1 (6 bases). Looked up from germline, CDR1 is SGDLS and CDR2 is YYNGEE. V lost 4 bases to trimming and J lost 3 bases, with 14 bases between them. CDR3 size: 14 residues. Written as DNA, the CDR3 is TGTGCCAGCAGCACAGGGACGGACAACTACGAGCAGTACTTC. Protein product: CASSTGTDNYEQYF.

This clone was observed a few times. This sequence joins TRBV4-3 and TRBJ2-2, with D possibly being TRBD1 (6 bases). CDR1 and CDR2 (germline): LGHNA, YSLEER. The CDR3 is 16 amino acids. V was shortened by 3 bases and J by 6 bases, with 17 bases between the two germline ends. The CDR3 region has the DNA TGCGCCAGCAGCCAGCTAGCCTCTGACAGGTCCGGGGAGCTGTTTTTT. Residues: CASSQLASDRSGELFF.

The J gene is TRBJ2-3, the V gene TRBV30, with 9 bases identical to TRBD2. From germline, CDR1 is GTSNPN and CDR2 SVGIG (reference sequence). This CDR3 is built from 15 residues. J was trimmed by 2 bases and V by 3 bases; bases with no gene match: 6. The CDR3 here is CAWSPSGDYTDTQYF. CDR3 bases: TGTGCCTGGAGCCCTAGCGGGGACTACACAGATACGCAGTATTTT.

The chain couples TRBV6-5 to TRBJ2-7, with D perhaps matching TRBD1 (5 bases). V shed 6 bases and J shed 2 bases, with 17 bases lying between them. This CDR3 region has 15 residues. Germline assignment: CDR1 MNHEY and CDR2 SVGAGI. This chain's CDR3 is CASRRDSHPTYEQYF. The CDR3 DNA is TGTGCCAGCAGGAGAGACAGTCACCCAACCTACGAGCAGTACTTC.